A selection of T cell receptor beta chains follows, all from one sample in a study of blood T cell repertoires in COVID-19. TCRdb's table, derived via immunoSEQ multiplex PCR, lists solely in-frame clones and lacks some. The sample lists roughly 170,000 clones, about four fifths seen once, with roughly 8% in the top ten. The sample comprised peripheral blood. Receptor source: a man aged 35 to 55 who had recovered from COVID-19. Each CDR3 is given with its conserved first and last residue.

j_gene: TRBJ2-3; v_gene: TRBV7-9; CDR3aa: CASSLVGVPADTQYF
j_gene: TRBJ1-6; v_gene: TRBV28; CDR3aa: CASSLPLPPLHF
j_gene: TRBJ2-7; v_gene: TRBV3-1/TRBV3-2; CDR3aa: CASSQAGLQGNGYEQYF
j_gene: TRBJ2-1; v_gene: TRBV9; CDR3aa: CASSAGAGVGNEQFF
j_gene: TRBJ2-2; v_gene: TRBV4-3; CDR3aa: CASSHLGLAGDTGELFF
j_gene: TRBJ2-7; v_gene: TRBV18; CDR3aa: CASSLGQAATYEQYF
j_gene: TRBJ1-4; v_gene: TRBV19; CDR3aa: CAAKHRGGEKLFF
j_gene: TRBJ2-4; v_gene: TRBV24-1; CDR3aa: CATSDLRGGNIQYF
j_gene: TRBJ2-7; v_gene: TRBV29-1; CDR3aa: CSVAKTGGGEQYF
j_gene: TRBJ1-2; v_gene: TRBV6-5; CDR3aa: CASTLGTANYGYTF
j_gene: TRBJ2-1; v_gene: TRBV19; CDR3aa: CASNKGGGNEQFF
j_gene: TRBJ2-7; v_gene: TRBV28; CDR3aa: CASNNPSLGYEQYF
j_gene: TRBJ2-2; v_gene: TRBV27; CDR3aa: CASSLSGGGTGELFF
j_gene: TRBJ1-5; v_gene: TRBV10-3; CDR3aa: CAISGVPNQPQHF
j_gene: TRBJ1-1; v_gene: TRBV5-5; CDR3aa: CASSLAPRQPNTEAFF
j_gene: TRBJ2-4; v_gene: TRBV28; CDR3aa: CASSFRAGIRNIQYF
j_gene: TRBJ2-1; v_gene: TRBV3-1/TRBV3-2; CDR3aa: CASSLAGGSNEQFF
j_gene: TRBJ1-1; v_gene: TRBV9; CDR3aa: CASSDDPTRTEAFF
j_gene: TRBJ2-3; v_gene: TRBV6-5; CDR3aa: CASSPTRTDTQYF
j_gene: TRBJ2-7; v_gene: TRBV24-1; CDR3aa: CATGQGHEQYF
j_gene: TRBJ2-5; v_gene: TRBV7-9; CDR3aa: CASSLISGQETQYF
j_gene: TRBJ2-7; v_gene: TRBV15; CDR3aa: CATSRGQGIYEQYF
j_gene: TRBJ2-3; v_gene: TRBV27; CDR3aa: CASSPIGTSADTQYF
j_gene: TRBJ1-5; v_gene: TRBV9; CDR3aa: CASSVGRDRKDQPQHF